This T cell receptor beta chain is from a study of shared T cell receptors in the human thymus. Data came from immunoSEQ multiplex PCR; TCRdb stores just in-frame clones and leaves some out. The sample shows about 710,000 clones, over 75% of them seen only once. This clone appeared once. Germline V gene data show CDR1 as SGHRS and CDR2 as YFSETQ. With 1 base clipped from V and 2 bases from J, the junction kept 10 bases outside the gene matches. The CDR3 is 18 amino acids. This same sample was also part of a study on human thymus T cells. According to that study: An apparent bias in V and J gene usage was seen in thymic and blood repertoires. Overlap was high between thymic repertoires from unrelated individuals, as reported in related research.

J is TRBJ2-3 and V is TRBV5-1, with TRBD1 matching 10 bases. The receptor was derived from a boy in the first two years of life with a congenital heart defect. Sequencing input: thymocytes. This CDR3 reads CASSLTHGTGDPTDTQYF. The CDR3 nucleotides are TGCGCCAGCAGCTTGACCCACGGGACAGGGGATCCCACAGATACGCAGTATTTT.